A selection of T cell receptor beta chains follows, all from one sample in a study of response to subunit inactivated influenza vaccine. TCRdb recomputed calls from the RT-PCR reads with MiXCR, one row per CDR3 protein. The sample records 650,000 to 800,000 distinct CDR3 sequences, approximately 15% being singletons. Sequencing used PBMCs from blood, obtained 14 to 15 days before vaccination. The receptors were gathered from a man aged 50-60 years who received an inactivated influenza vaccine. Each CDR3 is given without its conserved first and last residue.

v_call: TRBV5-1
cdr3_aa: ASSLGARANTGELF

v_call: TRBV20-1
cdr3_aa: SAGAGTVRGGYGYT

v_call: TRBV9
cdr3_aa: ASSPHSAQDTEAF

v_call: TRBV20-1
cdr3_aa: NAEDRRGNTEAF

v_call: TRBV15
cdr3_aa: ATSRDPGTNQPQH

v_call: TRBV12-3/TRBV12-4
cdr3_aa: ASSLQGVTPLS

v_call: TRBV7-2
cdr3_aa: ASSLWTGPREKLF

v_call: TRBV5-6
cdr3_aa: ASSGWGRDYGYT

v_call: TRBV20-1
cdr3_aa: SARGGTYSGESYNEQF

v_call: TRBV6-2/TRBV6-3
cdr3_aa: ASSLRDGSYEQY

v_call: TRBV27
cdr3_aa: ASSLTLALKETQY

v_call: TRBV10-1
cdr3_aa: ASSETGESPLH

v_call: TRBV15
cdr3_aa: ATVRDRQQETQY

v_call: TRBV6-5
cdr3_aa: ASSYRAMGGVNGYT

v_call: TRBV20-1
cdr3_aa: SARIPYRDREGGSYNEQF

v_call: TRBV20-1
cdr3_aa: SANDRGFPYEQY

v_call: TRBV6-5
cdr3_aa: ASSYSNSLASMNTEAF

v_call: TRBV29-1
cdr3_aa: SGRGRNTEAF

v_call: TRBV7-9
cdr3_aa: ASSQTGTGVQETQY

v_call: TRBV6-1
cdr3_aa: ASSIEDSYEQY

v_call: TRBV7-2
cdr3_aa: ASSLSGSETQY

v_call: TRBV28
cdr3_aa: ASSVSHEKLF

v_call: TRBV6-2/TRBV6-3
cdr3_aa: ASTGLYTTDTQY

v_call: TRBV20-1
cdr3_aa: SARLALDTQY

v_call: TRBV13
cdr3_aa: ASSHRQSLAKNIQY

v_call: TRBV7-8
cdr3_aa: ASSLVWVSETQY

v_call: TRBV3-1
cdr3_aa: ASSQDNPGRDEQY

v_call: TRBV29-1
cdr3_aa: SANRDSDTDTQY